This T cell receptor (beta chain) was captured by sequencing in a study of shared clonotypes between healthy human individuals. Study summary: Per donor, three plates held CD4 naive cells, three held CD4 memory, two held CD8 naive and one held CD8 memory.

With respect to this clone: Its matching antigen is unknown.

Measured with immunoSEQ multiplex PCR; TCRdb has only the in-frame clones, and not every one. The table records about 530,000 clones, approximately 95% of them present only once. Donation came from healthy HIV-negative adults that had no recent acute infections or vaccinations. General observations from the study: On the whole, naive subsets had larger estimated richness than memory subsets had.

The receptor was derived from a woman aged 30 to 39 in good health. Sequencing was done on a sample of naive CD4+ T cells sorted from blood. Sample subset: CD45RA+ positively selected.

The CDR3 reads CASSSGLAVNTGELFF. DNA of the CDR3: TGTGCCAGCAGTTCCGGACTAGCGGTGAACACCGGGGAGCTGTTTTTT. The genes are TRBV6-5 and TRBJ2-2, with TRBD2 identical over 10 bases. This CDR3 contains 16 residues. Germline CDR1 MNHEY, CDR2 SVGAGI. V was clipped by 4 bases and J by 1 base; unmatched bases: 3.